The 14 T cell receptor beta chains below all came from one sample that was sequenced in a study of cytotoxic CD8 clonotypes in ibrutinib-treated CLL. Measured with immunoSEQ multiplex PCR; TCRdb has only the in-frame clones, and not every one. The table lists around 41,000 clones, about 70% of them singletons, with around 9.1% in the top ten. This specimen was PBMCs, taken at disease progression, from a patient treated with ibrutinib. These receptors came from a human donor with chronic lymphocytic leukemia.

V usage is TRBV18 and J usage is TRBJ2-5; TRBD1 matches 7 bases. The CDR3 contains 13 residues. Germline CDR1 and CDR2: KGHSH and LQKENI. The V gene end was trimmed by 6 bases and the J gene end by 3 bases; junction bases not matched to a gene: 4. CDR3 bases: TGTGCCAGCTCGGGCGACAGGGAAGAGACCCAGTACTTC. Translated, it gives CASSGDREETQYF.

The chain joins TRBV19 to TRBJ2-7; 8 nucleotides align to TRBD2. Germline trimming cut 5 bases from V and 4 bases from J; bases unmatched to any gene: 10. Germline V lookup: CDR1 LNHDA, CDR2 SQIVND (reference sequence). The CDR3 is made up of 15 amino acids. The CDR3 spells CASSGRKRESYEQYF. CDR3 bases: TGTGCCAGTAGTGGTCGAAAGCGGGAGTCATACGAGCAGTACTTC.

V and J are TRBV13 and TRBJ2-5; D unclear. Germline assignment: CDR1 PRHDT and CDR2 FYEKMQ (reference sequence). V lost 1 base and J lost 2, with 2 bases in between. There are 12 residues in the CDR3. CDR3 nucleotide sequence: TGTGCCAGCAGCTTAGATCAAGAGACCCAGTACTTC. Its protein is CASSLDQETQYF. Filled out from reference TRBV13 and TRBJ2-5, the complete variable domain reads AAGVIQSPRHLIKEKRETATLKCYPIPRHDTVYWYQQGPGQDPQFLISFYEKMQSDKGSIPDRFSAQQFSDYHSELNMSSLELGDSALYFCASSLDQETQYFGPGTRLLVL.

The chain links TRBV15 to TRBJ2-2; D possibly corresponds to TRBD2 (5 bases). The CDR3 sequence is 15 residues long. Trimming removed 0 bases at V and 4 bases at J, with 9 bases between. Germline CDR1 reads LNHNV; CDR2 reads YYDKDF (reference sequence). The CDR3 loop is CATSRDRGSTGELFF. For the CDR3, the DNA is TGTGCCACCAGCAGAGATAGAGGGTCCACCGGGGAGCTGTTTTTT.

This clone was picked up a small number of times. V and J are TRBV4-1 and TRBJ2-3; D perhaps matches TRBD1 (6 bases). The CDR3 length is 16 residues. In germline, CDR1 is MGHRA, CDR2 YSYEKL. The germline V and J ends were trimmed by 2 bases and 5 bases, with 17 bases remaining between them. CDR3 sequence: CASSQQGWERGDTQYF. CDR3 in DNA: TGCGCCAGCAGCCAACAGGGGTGGGAGAGAGGAGATACGCAGTATTTT.

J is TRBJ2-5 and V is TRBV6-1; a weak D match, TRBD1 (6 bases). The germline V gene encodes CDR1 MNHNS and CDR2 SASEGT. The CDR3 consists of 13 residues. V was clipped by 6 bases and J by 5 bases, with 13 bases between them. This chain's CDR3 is CASRKGDGETQYF. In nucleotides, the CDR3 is TGTGCCAGCAGGAAGGGGGACGGGGAGACCCAGTACTTC.

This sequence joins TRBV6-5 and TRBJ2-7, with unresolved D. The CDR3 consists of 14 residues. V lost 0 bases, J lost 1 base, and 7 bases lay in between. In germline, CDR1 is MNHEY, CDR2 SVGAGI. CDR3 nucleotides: TGTGCCAGCAGTTACTCGACACAGTCCTACGAGCAGTACTTC. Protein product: CASSYSTQSYEQYF.

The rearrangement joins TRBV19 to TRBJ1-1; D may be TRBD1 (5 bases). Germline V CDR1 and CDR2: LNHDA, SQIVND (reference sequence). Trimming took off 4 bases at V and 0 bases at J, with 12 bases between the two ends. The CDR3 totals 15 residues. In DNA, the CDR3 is TGTGCCAGTAGTAGTTTGACAGAATTGAACACTGAAGCTTTCTTT. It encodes CASSSLTELNTEAFF.

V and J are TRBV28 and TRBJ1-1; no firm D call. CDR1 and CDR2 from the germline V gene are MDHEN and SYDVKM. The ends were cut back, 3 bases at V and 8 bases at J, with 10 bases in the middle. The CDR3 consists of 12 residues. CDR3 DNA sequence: TGTGCCAGCAGTTTTAGCAGATTCGAAGCTTTCTTT. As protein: CASSFSRFEAFF.

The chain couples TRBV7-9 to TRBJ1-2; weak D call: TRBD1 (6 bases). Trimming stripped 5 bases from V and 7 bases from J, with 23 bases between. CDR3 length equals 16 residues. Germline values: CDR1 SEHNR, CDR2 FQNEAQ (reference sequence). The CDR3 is CASSPYLPGTRGGYTF. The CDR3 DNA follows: TGTGCCAGCAGCCCATACTTACCGGGGACCAGGGGTGGCTACACCTTC.

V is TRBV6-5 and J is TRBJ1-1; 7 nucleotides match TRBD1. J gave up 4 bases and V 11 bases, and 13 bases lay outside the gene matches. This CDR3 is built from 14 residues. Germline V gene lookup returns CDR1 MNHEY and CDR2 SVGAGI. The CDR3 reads CASKDQGEGTEAFF. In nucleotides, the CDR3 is TGTGCCTCTAAAGACCAGGGGGAGGGCACTGAAGCTTTCTTT.

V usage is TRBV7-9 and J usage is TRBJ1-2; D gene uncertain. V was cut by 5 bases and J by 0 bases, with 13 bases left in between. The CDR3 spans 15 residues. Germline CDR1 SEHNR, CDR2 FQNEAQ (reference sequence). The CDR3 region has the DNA TGTGCCAGCAGCAGGGAATCATTTTCTAACTATGGCTACACCTTC. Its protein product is CASSRESFSNYGYTF. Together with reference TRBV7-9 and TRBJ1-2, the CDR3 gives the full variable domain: DTGVSQNPRHKITKRGQNVTFRCDPISEHNRLYWYRQTLGQGPEFLTYFQNEAQLEKSRLLSDRFSAERPKGSFSTLEIQRTEQGDSAMYLCASSRESFSNYGYTFGSGTRLTVV.

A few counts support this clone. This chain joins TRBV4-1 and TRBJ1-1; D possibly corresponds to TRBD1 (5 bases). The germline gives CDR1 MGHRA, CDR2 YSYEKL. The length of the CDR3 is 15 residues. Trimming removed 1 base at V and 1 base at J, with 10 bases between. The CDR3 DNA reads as TGCGCCAGCAGCCAAGTGAGGCAGGGGAACACTGAAGCTTTCTTT. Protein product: CASSQVRQGNTEAFF.

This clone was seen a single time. The DNA of the CDR3 is TGCGCCAGCAGCGATCAGAGCGCGGCCTACGAGCAGTACTTC. It encodes CASSDQSAAYEQYF. The chain joins TRBV5-1 to TRBJ2-7; unclear D gene. The CDR3 totals 14 residues. Germline V CDR1 and CDR2: SGHRS, YFSETQ. V was pared by 4 bases and J by 2 bases, with 13 bases between.